The 8 T cell receptor beta chains presented below share a single source sample, sequenced in a study of technical replicates of blood from several donors. The repertoire was sequenced with immunoSEQ multiplex PCR; TCRdb's copy has only in-frame clones and lacks some. The data contain approximately 74,000 clones, about 98% of them singletons. The specimen was T cells isolated from PBMCs. These receptor sequences come from a human donor in good health.

The chain employs TRBV2 and TRBJ1-6, with D possibly being TRBD1 (5 bases). This CDR3 spans 13 amino acids. CDR1 is SNHLY and CDR2 is FYNNEI in the germline V gene. Trimming removed 7 bases from V and 5 bases from J, with 9 bases in between. CDR3 DNA sequence: TGTGCCAGCAAGACAGAGAATAATTCACCCCTCCACTTT. Translation: CASKTENNSPLHF.

This chain joins TRBV28 and TRBJ2-1; D perhaps matches TRBD1 (6 bases). Deletions cut 4 bases from V and 4 bases from J, with 23 bases between. CDR1 is MDHEN, CDR2 SYDVKM, per germline. The CDR3 is 18 residues long. The CDR3 reads CASSSKGRRTEIYNEQFF. The CDR3 coding sequence is TGTGCCAGCAGTTCTAAGGGCCGTAGGACAGAGATTTACAATGAGCAGTTCTTC.

The CDR3 region is CASSSRELDGETQYF. The CDR3 nucleotides are TGTGCCAGCAGCTCACGGGAACTAGATGGAGAGACCCAGTACTTC. The chain carries TRBV11-3 and TRBJ2-5; possible D gene TRBD2, 5 bases. The CDR3 has 15 residues. Trimming shortened V by 4 bases and J by 4 bases, and 16 bases separated the two germline ends. Germline CDR1 SGHNT, CDR2 YENEEA.

The rearrangement uses TRBV27 and TRBJ1-5, with TRBD1 matching over 7 bases. With V trimmed by 6 bases and J by 3 bases, 14 bases remained unmatched. This CDR3 has 17 residues. Germline V gene sequence: CDR1 MNHEY, CDR2 SMNVEV (reference sequence). DNA for the CDR3: TGTGCCAGCAGGTTAAGGGCCGGGACAGAGATCAATCAGCCCCAGCATTTT. This encodes CASRLRAGTEINQPQHF.

This chain joins TRBV2 and TRBJ2-7, with TRBD2 as a possible D gene (5 bases). The germline CDR1 and CDR2 sequences are SNHLY and FYNNEI. The CDR3 runs 19 residues. Trimming took off 3 bases at V and 1 base at J, with 25 bases between the two ends. Written as DNA, the CDR3 is TGTGCCAGCAGTGATCGGGGAAGTTTCGTTCCGTTCAGTTCCTACGAGCAGTACTTC. Its translation is CASSDRGSFVPFSSYEQYF.

The chain combines TRBV4-1 with TRBJ2-5; 12 nucleotides align to TRBD2. CDR1 and CDR2 from the germline V gene are MGHRA and YSYEKL. This CDR3 is built from 17 residues. Trimming took 8 bases from V and 3 from J; bases not matched to a gene: 13. In nucleotides, the CDR3 is TGCGCCAGCTCGAATTCCCTAGCGGGGGGGCTTGAAGAGACCCAGTACTTC. Translating gives CASSNSLAGGLEETQYF.

The chain is built from TRBV6-5 and TRBJ2-4; D is possibly TRBD2 (5 bases). In germline, CDR1 is MNHEY, CDR2 SVGAGI. V was trimmed by 2 bases and J by 0 bases, leaving 11 bases between them. The CDR3 is 16 amino acids. The CDR3 DNA reads TGTGCCAGCAGTTACGGCCCCGGGGAAGCCAAAAACATTCAGTACTTC. It is translated as CASSYGPGEAKNIQYF.

Notes on this clone: Other DNA sequences in the same sample also yield this CDR3. The chain joins TRBV7-9 to TRBJ1-5; D gene unclear. V dropped 6 bases and J dropped 1 base, with 10 bases sitting between them. CDR3 length: 14 amino acids. CDR1 is SEHNR and CDR2 is FQNEAQ in the germline V gene (reference sequence). The CDR3 DNA is TGTGCCAGCAGTTTGGCGGGGAGCAATCAGCCCCAGCATTTT. This codes for CASSLAGSNQPQHF. The variable domain in full, completed from reference TRBV7-9 and TRBJ1-5, reads DTGVSQNPRHKITKRGQNVTFRCDPISEHNRLYWYRQTLGQGPEFLTYFQNEAQLEKSRLLSDRFSAERPKGSFSTLEIQRTEQGDSAMYLCASSLAGSNQPQHFGDGTRLSIL.